Shown below are 16 T cell receptor beta chains from a single sample sequenced in a study of CD8+CD57+ T cells in acquired aplastic anemia. CDR3 and TCR beta VDJ profiling relied on a genomic DNA template. TCRdb called the reads again in MiXCR, with one record for every CDR3 protein. The table includes over 40,000 distinct CDR3 sequences, about 78% detected once. The sequenced sample was sorted CD4+, CD8+, or CD8+CD57+ T cells (not recorded which) from PBMCs. Receptors originate from a human donor in good health, serving as a control.

The chain carries TRBV19 and TRBJ1-2; a weak D match, TRBD1 (6 bases). V was cut by 5 bases and J by 3 bases, with 16 bases left in between. This CDR3 is 15 amino acids long. Germline V gene lookup returns CDR1 LNHDA and CDR2 SQIVND (reference sequence). CDR3 region: CASSDTGLRDYGYTF. CDR3 bases: TGTGCCAGTAGTGACACAGGGTTAAGGGACTATGGCTACACCTTC.

The table lists this clonotype with a few counts. The V and J genes are TRBV10-3 and TRBJ2-7, with D hard to call. V lost 3 bases, J lost 3 bases, and 9 bases lay in between. Germline CDR1 reads ENHRY; CDR2 reads SYGVKD. The CDR3 extends over 13 amino acids. The CDR3 DNA follows: TGTGCCATCAGTGAATCAGGTATCTACGAGCAGTACTTC. Its translation: CAISESGIYEQYF.

Only one count was recorded for this clonotype. This chain connects TRBV7-2 to TRBJ2-1, with 13 bases aligning to TRBD2. The V segment lost 0 bases and the J segment 8 bases; nucleotides outside the gene matches: 7. The CDR3 contains 17 residues. Germline V CDR1 and CDR2: SGHTA, FQGNSA. The CDR3 DNA reads as TGTGCCAGCAGCTTAGCCCTACTAGCGGGGGGGGGCTATGAGCAGTTCTTC. This encodes CASSLALLAGGGYEQFF.

This chain joins TRBV29-1 and TRBJ2-5; D perhaps matches TRBD1 (5 bases). Trimming cost V 6 bases and J 8 bases, with 16 bases left between them. CDR3 size: 12 residues. Germline CDR1 is SQVTM and CDR2 is ANQGSEA. This chain's CDR3 is CSVAPGLPTQYF. CDR3 sequence (DNA): TGCAGCGTCGCTCCAGGGTTGCCTACCCAGTACTTC.

This clonotype was recorded a few times. The limits of the CDR3 on the DNA are not certain, so only TCRdb's listed CDR3 is given. The chain couples TRBV19 to TRBJ2-5; the D segment call TRBD2 is taken from the table without a DNA check. 20 amino acids form the CDR3, both terminal residues included. CDR1 is LNHDA, CDR2 SQIVND, per germline (reference sequence). This CDR3 reads CASSTCASSHHLADQETQYF.

The DNA of the CDR3 is TGTGCCAGCAGGGGGGACACAGATACGCAGTATTTT. The encoded protein is CASRGDTDTQYF. V and J are TRBV2 and TRBJ2-3, with D possibly being TRBD1 or TRBD2 (5 bases each). V lost 6 bases, J lost 2 bases, and 6 bases lay in between. Per the germline V gene, CDR1 is SNHLY and CDR2 is FYNNEI. CDR3 length equals 12 residues.

V usage is TRBV12-3 or TRBV12-4 and J usage is TRBJ2-3; TRBD1 matches at 8 bases. The V and J ends lost 8 bases and 2 bases, in that order; junction bases with no gene match: 9. The CDR3 extends over 15 amino acids. This chain's CDR3 is CASGIRDRNTDTQYF. CDR3 coding DNA: TGTGCCAGCGGAATCCGGGACAGGAACACAGATACGCAGTATTTT.

The rearrangement joins TRBV2 to TRBJ2-1, with no clear D. Trimming left V 4 bases short and J 6 bases short, with 10 bases between. The CDR3 is 13 residues long. CDR1 is SNHLY and CDR2 is FYNNEI in the germline V gene. CDR3 loop: CASSARLINEQFF. The CDR3 DNA reads TGTGCCAGCAGTGCTCGATTGATCAATGAGCAGTTCTTC.

The chain employs TRBV19 and TRBJ1-6, with 8 bases lining up with TRBD1. The germline V gene has CDR1 LNHDA and CDR2 SQIVND (reference sequence). V shed 4 bases and J 9 bases; nucleotides not matched to a gene: 8. CDR3 length equals 15 residues. This CDR3 reads CASSTSGGAGSPLHF. The CDR3, as DNA: TGTGCCAGTAGTACCTCAGGGGGCGCGGGTTCACCCCTCCACTTT.

CDR3 sequence (DNA): TGCAGCGTTGAAGATCCCCAGGGCAGAACTAACTATGGCTACACCTTC. Translating it yields CSVEDPQGRTNYGYTF. V is TRBV29-1 and J is TRBJ1-2; D possibly corresponds to TRBD1 (5 bases). Germline V gene sequence: CDR1 SQVTM, CDR2 ANQGSEA. Trimming pared 0 bases from V and 0 bases from J, leaving 14 bases between. This CDR3 is 16 amino acids long.

The chain joins TRBV7-3 to TRBJ1-5; D unresolved. This CDR3 spans 11 amino acids. Trimming left V 3 bases short and J 5 bases short, with 2 bases between. The germline V gene encodes CDR1 SGHTA and CDR2 FQGTGA. CDR3 in amino acids: CASSFDQPQHF. The CDR3 coding sequence is TGTGCCAGCAGCTTCGATCAGCCCCAGCATTTT. Drawing the rest from reference TRBV7-3 and TRBJ1-5, the complete variable domain is GAGVSQTPSNKVTEKGKYVELRCDPISGHTALYWYRQSLGQGPEFLIYFQGTGAADDSGLPNDRFFAVRPEGSVSTLKIQRTERGDSAVYLCASSFDQPQHFGDGTRLSIL.

The chain employs TRBV15 and TRBJ2-7, with D maybe TRBD1 (6 bases). Trimming removed 1 base from V and 9 bases from J, with 13 bases in between. This CDR3 contains 13 residues. Germline values: CDR1 LNHNV, CDR2 YYDKDF (reference sequence). CDR3 nucleotides: TGTGCCACCAGCAGAGGGGCAGGGGTGGGGCAGTACTTC. It yields the protein CATSRGAGVGQYF.

There are many counts of this clonotype. The CDR3 DNA reads as TGTGCCAGCAGTGCCCGGACTAGCGGGAGTCTTTCGCACACCGGGGAGCTGTTTTTT. It is translated as CASSARTSGSLSHTGELFF. This sequence joins TRBV6-1 and TRBJ2-2; the match to TRBD2 covers 13 bases. Trimming cost V 4 bases and J 3 bases; bases outside gene matches: 11. The CDR3 is 19 amino acids. CDR1 is MNHNS, CDR2 SASEGT, per germline.

The CDR3 reads CAGTGRRISYEQYF. In DNA, the CDR3 is TGTGCCGGGACCGGACGTAGGATATCCTACGAGCAGTACTTC. The V gene is TRBV5-5, the J gene TRBJ2-7; the D gene could be TRBD1 or TRBD2 (5 bases each). This CDR3 contains 14 residues. The germline V gene encodes CDR1 SGHKS and CDR2 YYEKEE (reference sequence). Trimming shortened V by 10 bases and J by 1 base, and 18 bases separated the two germline ends.

The V call is TRBV6-2 or TRBV6-3, the J call TRBJ1-2; tentative D call: TRBD1 (6 bases). The CDR3 spans 16 residues. Germline-derived CDR1 and CDR2 are MNHEY and SVGEGT. Trimming removed 7 bases from V and 3 bases from J, with 21 bases in between. CDR3 in DNA: TGTGCCAGCACCAACGAGGGGGGACCACGTTACTATGGCTACACCTTC. Protein: CASTNEGGPRYYGYTF.

The rearrangement uses TRBV12-3 or TRBV12-4 and TRBJ1-2, with 7 bases matching TRBD1. There are 13 residues in the CDR3. V shed 6 bases and J 8 bases; nucleotides not matched to a gene: 9. The CDR3 nucleotides read TGTGCCAGCAGCCGGACAGGCCGCCTGGGCTACACCTTC. It is translated as CASSRTGRLGYTF.